Following are 8 T cell receptor beta chains from one sample sequenced in a study of OX40 agonist ivuxolimab in advanced cancers. The repertoire was sequenced with immunoSEQ multiplex PCR; TCRdb's copy has only in-frame clones and lacks some. The sample lists under 60,000 clones, roughly 92% occurring once. This specimen was CD4+ or CD8+ T cells sorted from blood, taken in a trial of the OX40 agonist ivuxolimab. The receptors derive from an adult with an advanced solid tumor such as melanoma, head and neck, liver or kidney cancer.

The J gene is TRBJ1-1, the V gene TRBV19, with D possibly TRBD1 on 6 matching bases. The CDR3 is 15 residues long. Germline values: CDR1 LNHDA, CDR2 SQIVND (reference sequence). V lost 7 bases, J lost 4 bases, and 19 bases lay in between. The CDR3: CASTSPGGAGTEAFF. CDR3 nucleotide sequence: TGTGCCAGTACCTCCCCGGGGGGCGCGGGCACTGAAGCTTTCTTT. The complete variable domain, with remaining parts taken from reference TRBV19 and TRBJ1-1, reads DGGITQSPKYLFRKEGQNVTLSCEQNLNHDAMYWYRQDPGQGLRLIYYSQIVNDFQKGDIAEGYSVSREKKESFPLTVTSAQKNPTAFYLCASTSPGGAGTEAFFGQGTRLTVV.

This chain links TRBV9 with TRBJ1-2; a weak D match, TRBD1 (5 bases). The ends were cut back, 0 bases at V and 6 bases at J, with 21 bases in the middle. This CDR3 comprises 17 residues. Germline values: CDR1 SGDLS, CDR2 YYNGEE. This CDR3 is CASSVGLFAGNSDGYTF. The CDR3 DNA reads TGTGCCAGCAGCGTAGGACTCTTTGCAGGGAACAGCGATGGCTACACCTTC.

The CDR3 DNA is TGTGCCAGCAGCTTAGGGGCGGGAGGGTATGAGCAGTTCTTC. It encodes CASSLGAGGYEQFF. The chain carries TRBV28 and TRBJ2-1; 9 bases line up with TRBD2. The ends lost 6 bases at V and 8 bases at J; junction bases unmatched: 8. The CDR3 is made up of 14 amino acids. Germline lookup yields CDR1 MDHEN and CDR2 SYDVKM.

The chain has TRBV27 and TRBJ1-5; D not resolved. This CDR3 has 13 residues. Looked up from germline, CDR1 is MNHEY and CDR2 is SMNVEV (reference sequence). V gave up 6 bases and J gave up 1 base, with 7 bases separating them. The DNA for the CDR3 is TGTGCCAGCAGCCAGGCGAGCAATCAGCCCCAGCATTTT. Its protein product is CASSQASNQPQHF.

This sequence joins TRBV28 and TRBJ2-5, with 7 bases fitting TRBD2. The germline CDR1 and CDR2 sequences are MDHEN and SYDVKM. V was pared by 8 bases and J by 5 bases, with 14 bases of the junction left unmatched. This CDR3 contains 15 residues. The CDR3 loop reads CASGSPGEGWETQYF. The CDR3, as DNA: TGTGCCAGCGGCTCCCCTGGGGAGGGCTGGGAGACCCAGTACTTC.

This clone was picked up a small number of times. The chain joins TRBV19 to TRBJ1-1; D is uncertain. The CDR3 totals 12 residues. The V and J ends lost 4 bases and 1 base respectively, with 4 bases between them. The V gene's germline CDR1 is LNHDA and CDR2 SQIVND (reference sequence). The CDR3 nucleotides read TGTGCCAGTAGTAGGAAGAACACTGAAGCTTTCTTT. Translation: CASSRKNTEAFF.

V usage is TRBV4-1 and J usage is TRBJ2-3; D is possibly TRBD1 (6 bases). V gave up 7 bases and J gave up 4 bases, with 18 bases separating them. Germline-derived CDR1 and CDR2 are MGHRA and YSYEKL. This CDR3 is built from 15 residues. CDR3 residues: CASTLAGVRADTQYF. Written as DNA, the CDR3 is TGCGCCAGCACTTTGGCAGGGGTGCGGGCAGATACGCAGTATTTT.

The gene calls are TRBV29-1 and TRBJ2-1, with 9 bases matching TRBD1. After removal of 3 bases from V and 2 bases from J, the junction contained 8 bases not matched to a gene. This CDR3 comprises 16 residues. CDR1 is SQVTM and CDR2 is ANQGSEA in the germline V gene. The CDR3 sequence: CSVEHPGQGAYNEQFF. The CDR3 bases are TGCAGCGTTGAGCACCCGGGACAGGGTGCCTACAATGAGCAGTTCTTC.